This T cell receptor beta chain emerged from a study of T cells after yellow fever vaccination. Findings and caveats of the study: Abundant clonotypes from the bulk population could get into FACS-sorted repertoires as contaminants. The secondary response peaked faster, at day 5 versus 15, but was weaker.

Points on this clonotype: Its antigen is unidentified.

The CDR3 has 12 residues. TCRdb itself ran the 5' RACE reads through MiXCR, one entry per CDR3 protein. The data contain under 350,000 distinct CDR3 sequences, 4.1% of them seen just once; the ten biggest clones take up just under 25%. This specimen was PBMCs, taken 5 days after the yellow fever booster vaccination. The receptor was isolated from a man between 18 and 29 years old who received the YFV17D yellow fever vaccine. V and J are TRBV12-3 or TRBV12-4 and TRBJ2-2; no clear D. The CDR3 reads CADRLNTGELFF. The DNA for the CDR3 is TGTGCTGATCGGTTGAACACCGGGGAGCTGTTTTTT.